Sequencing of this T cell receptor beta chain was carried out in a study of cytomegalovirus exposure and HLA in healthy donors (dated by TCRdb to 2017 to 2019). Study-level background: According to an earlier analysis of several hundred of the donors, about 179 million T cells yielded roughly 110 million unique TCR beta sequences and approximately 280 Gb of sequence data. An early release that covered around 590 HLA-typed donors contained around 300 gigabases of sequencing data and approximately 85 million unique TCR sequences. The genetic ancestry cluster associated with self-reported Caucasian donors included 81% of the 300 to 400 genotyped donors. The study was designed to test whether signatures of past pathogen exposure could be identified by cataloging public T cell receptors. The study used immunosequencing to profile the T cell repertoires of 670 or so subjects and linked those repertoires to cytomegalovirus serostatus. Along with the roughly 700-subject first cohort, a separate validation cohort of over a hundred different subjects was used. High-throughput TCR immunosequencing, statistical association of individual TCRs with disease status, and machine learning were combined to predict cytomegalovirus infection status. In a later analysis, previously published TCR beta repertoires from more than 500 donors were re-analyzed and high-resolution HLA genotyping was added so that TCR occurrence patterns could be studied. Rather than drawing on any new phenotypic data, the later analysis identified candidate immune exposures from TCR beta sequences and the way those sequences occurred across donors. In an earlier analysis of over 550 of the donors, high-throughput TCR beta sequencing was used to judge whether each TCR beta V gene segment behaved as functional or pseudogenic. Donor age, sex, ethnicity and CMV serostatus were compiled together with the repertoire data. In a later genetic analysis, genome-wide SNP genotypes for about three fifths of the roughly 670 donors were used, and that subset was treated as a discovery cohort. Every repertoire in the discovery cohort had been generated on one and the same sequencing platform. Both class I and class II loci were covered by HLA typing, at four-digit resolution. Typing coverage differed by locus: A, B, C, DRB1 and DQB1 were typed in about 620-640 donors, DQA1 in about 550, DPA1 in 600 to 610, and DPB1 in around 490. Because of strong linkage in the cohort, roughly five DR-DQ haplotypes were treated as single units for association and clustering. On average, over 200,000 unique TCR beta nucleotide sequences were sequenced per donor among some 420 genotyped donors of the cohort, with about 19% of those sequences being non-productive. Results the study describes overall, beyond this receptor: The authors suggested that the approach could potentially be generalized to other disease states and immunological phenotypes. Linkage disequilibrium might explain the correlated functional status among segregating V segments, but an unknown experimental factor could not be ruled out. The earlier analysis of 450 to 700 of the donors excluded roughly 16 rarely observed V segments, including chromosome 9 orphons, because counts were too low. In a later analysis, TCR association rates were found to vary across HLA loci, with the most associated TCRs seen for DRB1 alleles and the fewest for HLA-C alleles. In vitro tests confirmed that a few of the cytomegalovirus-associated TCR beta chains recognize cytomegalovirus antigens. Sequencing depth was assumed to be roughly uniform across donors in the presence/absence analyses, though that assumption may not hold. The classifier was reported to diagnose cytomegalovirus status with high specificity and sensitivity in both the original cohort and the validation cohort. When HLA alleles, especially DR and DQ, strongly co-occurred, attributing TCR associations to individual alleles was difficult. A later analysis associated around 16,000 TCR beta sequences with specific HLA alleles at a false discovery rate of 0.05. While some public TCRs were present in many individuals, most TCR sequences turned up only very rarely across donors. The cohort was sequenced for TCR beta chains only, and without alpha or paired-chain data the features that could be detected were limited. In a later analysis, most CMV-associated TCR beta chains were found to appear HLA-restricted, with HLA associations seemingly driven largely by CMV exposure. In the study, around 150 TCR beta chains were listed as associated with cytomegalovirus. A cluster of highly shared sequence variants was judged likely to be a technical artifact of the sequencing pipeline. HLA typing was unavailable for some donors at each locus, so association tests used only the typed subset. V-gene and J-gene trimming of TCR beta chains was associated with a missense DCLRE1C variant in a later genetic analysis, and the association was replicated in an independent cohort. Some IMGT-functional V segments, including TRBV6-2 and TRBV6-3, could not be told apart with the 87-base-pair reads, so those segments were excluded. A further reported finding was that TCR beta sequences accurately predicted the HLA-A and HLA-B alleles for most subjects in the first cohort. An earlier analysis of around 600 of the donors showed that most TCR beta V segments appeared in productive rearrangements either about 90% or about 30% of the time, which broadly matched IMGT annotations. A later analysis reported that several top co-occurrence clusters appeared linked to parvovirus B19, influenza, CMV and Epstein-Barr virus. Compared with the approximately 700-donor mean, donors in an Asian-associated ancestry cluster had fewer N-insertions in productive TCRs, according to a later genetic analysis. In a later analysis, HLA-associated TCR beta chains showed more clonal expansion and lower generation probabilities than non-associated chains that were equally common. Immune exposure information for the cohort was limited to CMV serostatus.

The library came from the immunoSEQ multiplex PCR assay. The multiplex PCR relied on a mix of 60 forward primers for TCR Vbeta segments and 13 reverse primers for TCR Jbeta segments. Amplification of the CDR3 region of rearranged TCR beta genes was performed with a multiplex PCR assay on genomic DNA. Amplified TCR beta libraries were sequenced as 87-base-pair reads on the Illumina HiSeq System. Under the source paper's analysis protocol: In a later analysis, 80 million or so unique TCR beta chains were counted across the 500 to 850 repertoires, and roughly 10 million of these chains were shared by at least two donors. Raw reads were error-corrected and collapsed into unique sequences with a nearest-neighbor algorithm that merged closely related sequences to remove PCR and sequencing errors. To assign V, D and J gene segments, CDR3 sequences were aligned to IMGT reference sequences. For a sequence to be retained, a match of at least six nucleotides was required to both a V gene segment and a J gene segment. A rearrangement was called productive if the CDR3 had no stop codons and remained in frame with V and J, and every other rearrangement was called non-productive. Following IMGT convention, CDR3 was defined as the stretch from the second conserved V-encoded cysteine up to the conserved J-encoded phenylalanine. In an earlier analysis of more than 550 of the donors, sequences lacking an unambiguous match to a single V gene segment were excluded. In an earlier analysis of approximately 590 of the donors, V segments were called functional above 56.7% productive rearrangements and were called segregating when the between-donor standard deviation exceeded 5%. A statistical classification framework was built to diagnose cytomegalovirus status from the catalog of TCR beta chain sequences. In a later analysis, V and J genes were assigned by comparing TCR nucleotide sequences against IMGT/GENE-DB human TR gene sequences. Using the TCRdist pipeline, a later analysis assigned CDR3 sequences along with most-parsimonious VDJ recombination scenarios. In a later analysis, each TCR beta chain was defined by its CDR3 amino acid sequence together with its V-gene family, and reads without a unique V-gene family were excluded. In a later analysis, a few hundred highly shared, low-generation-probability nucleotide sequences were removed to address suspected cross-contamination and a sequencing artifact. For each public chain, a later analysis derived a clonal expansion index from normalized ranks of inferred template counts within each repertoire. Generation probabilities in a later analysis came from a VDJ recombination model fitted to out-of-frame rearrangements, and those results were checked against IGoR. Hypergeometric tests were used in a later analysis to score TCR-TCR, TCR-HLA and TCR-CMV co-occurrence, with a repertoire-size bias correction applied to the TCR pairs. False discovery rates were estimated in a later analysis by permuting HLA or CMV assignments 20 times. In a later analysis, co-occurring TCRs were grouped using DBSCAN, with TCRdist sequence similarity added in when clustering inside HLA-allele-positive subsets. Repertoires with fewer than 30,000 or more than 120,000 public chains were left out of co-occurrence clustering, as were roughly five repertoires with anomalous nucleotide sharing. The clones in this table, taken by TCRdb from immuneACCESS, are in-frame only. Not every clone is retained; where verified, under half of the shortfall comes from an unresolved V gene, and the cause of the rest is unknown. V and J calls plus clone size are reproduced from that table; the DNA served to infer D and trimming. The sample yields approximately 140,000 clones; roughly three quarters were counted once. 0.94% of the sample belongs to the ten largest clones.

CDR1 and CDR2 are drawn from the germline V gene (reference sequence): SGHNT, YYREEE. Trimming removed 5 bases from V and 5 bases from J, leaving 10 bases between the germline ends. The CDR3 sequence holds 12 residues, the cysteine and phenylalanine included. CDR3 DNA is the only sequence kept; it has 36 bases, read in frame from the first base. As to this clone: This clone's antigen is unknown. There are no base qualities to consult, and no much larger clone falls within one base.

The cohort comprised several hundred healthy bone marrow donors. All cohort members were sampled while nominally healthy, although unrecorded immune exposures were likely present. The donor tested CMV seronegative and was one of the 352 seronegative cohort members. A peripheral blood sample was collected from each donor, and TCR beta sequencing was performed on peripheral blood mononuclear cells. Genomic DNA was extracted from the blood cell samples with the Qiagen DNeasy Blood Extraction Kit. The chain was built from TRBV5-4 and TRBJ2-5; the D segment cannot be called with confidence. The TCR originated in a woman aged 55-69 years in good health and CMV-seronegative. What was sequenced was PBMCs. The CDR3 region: CASSVARETQYF. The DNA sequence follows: TGTGCCAGCAGTGTTGCTAGGGAGACCCAGTACTTC.